Listed here are 30 T cell receptor beta chains from one sample, sequenced in a study of long-term antiretroviral therapy in people with HIV. Researchers ran immunoSEQ v3.0 at survey level. The assay was immunoSEQ multiplex PCR, and TCRdb's table has in-frame clones only and misses some. The sample has over 10,000 clones, less than 90% seen once. Sequences were derived from unsorted PBMCs, sampled 2.1 years after starting antiretroviral therapy. These receptors all come from a woman aged 40-49 years with HIV.

This clone was observed once. The gene calls are TRBV6-5 and TRBJ2-7, with 9 bases that match TRBD1. The CDR3 consists of 15 residues. V lost 1 base and J lost 3; bases outside the gene matches: 4. In germline, CDR1 is MNHEY, CDR2 SVGAGI. CDR3 DNA: TGTGCCAGCAGTTACTTTGGGACAGGGATCTACGAGCAGTACTTC. Translating gives CASSYFGTGIYEQYF.

The chain employs TRBV5-4 and TRBJ1-3; D unclear. This CDR3 is built from 15 residues. CDR1 and CDR2 (germline): SGHNT, YYREEE (reference sequence). Trimming cost V 3 bases and J 4 bases, with 14 bases left between them. The CDR3, as DNA: TGTGCCAGCAGCTCAGATCCCCAGGCGGGAAACACCATATATTTT. This gives the protein CASSSDPQAGNTIYF.

This chain connects TRBV2 to TRBJ2-3; 8 positions match TRBD2. After removal of 5 bases from V and 4 bases from J, the junction contained 20 bases not matched to a gene. In germline, CDR1 is SNHLY, CDR2 FYNNEI. The CDR3 consists of 19 residues. CDR3 sequence: CASSPPLLLAAAVADTQYF. The DNA of the CDR3 is TGTGCCAGCAGTCCGCCGCTTTTACTAGCGGCGGCCGTCGCAGATACGCAGTATTTT.

The V call is TRBV4-2, the J call TRBJ1-1; D unresolved. CDR3 size: 14 residues. CDR1 and CDR2 (germline): LGHNA, YNFKEQ. V was clipped by 4 bases and J by 1 base, with 10 bases between them. The CDR3 here is CASSPGRRNTEAFF. DNA of the CDR3: TGTGCCAGCAGCCCCGGCCGTCGGAACACTGAAGCTTTCTTT.

The chain couples TRBV14 to TRBJ1-4; 9 bases fit TRBD1. The CDR3 is 18 amino acids. CDR1 and CDR2 (germline): SGHDN, FVKESK. With V trimmed by 4 bases and J by 2 bases, 11 bases remained unmatched. The chain's CDR3 is CASSRIRDRDYTNEKLFF. CDR3 in DNA: TGTGCCAGCAGCCGAATCCGGGACAGGGATTACACTAATGAAAAACTGTTTTTT.

V and J are TRBV7-3 and TRBJ1-2; 8 bases are shared with TRBD1. In germline, CDR1 is SGHTA, CDR2 FQGTGA. This CDR3 comprises 14 residues. The ends lost 5 bases at V and 7 bases at J; junction bases unmatched: 9. The CDR3 DNA sequence: TGTGCCAGCAGCCAAGGACAGGGCTTTGGTGGCTACACCTTC. As protein: CASSQGQGFGGYTF. Drawing the rest from reference TRBV7-3 and TRBJ1-2, the complete variable domain is GAGVSQTPSNKVTEKGKYVELRCDPISGHTALYWYRQSLGQGPEFLIYFQGTGAADDSGLPNDRFFAVRPEGSVSTLKIQRTERGDSAVYLCASSQGQGFGGYTFGSGTRLTVV.

The V gene is TRBV7-2, the J gene TRBJ2-5, with D unresolved. The CDR3 has 14 residues. Germline-derived CDR1 and CDR2 are SGHTA and FQGNSA. V was trimmed by 1 base and J by 5 bases, leaving 11 bases between them. The CDR3 DNA follows: TGTGCCAGCAGCTTAGGTTATGTTCTGGAGACCCAGTACTTC. Amino acids: CASSLGYVLETQYF.

CDR3 residues: CASSLGGDFYEQYF. Here the CDR3 DNA reads TGTGCCAGCAGCTTGGGCGGGGATTTCTACGAGCAGTACTTC. V and J are TRBV5-6 and TRBJ2-7, with TRBD2 as a possible D gene (6 bases). CDR3 length: 14 amino acids. CDR1 is SGHDT, CDR2 YYEEEE, per germline. V lost 0 bases and J lost 3, with 10 bases in between.

The rearrangement uses TRBV4-3 and TRBJ2-1; D is possibly TRBD2 (5 bases). Per germline, CDR1 LGHNA and CDR2 YSLEER. The CDR3 is 15 residues long. Between the trimmed V and J ends, which lost 0 bases and 8 bases, there was a span of 14 bases. The CDR3: CASSQDLSSGDEQFF. CDR3 in DNA: TGCGCCAGCAGCCAAGATCTTAGTTCCGGGGATGAGCAGTTCTTC.

The V and J genes are TRBV6-5 and TRBJ1-5; D not resolved. This CDR3 has 13 residues. V was pared by 1 base and J by 6 bases, with 7 bases between. Germline V gene data show CDR1 as MNHEY and CDR2 as SVGAGI. In nucleotides, the CDR3 is TGTGCCAGCAGTTACTTCTTAGGTCAGCCCCAGCATTTT. The encoded protein is CASSYFLGQPQHF.

The chain has TRBV19 and TRBJ1-6; D gene ambiguous. V gave up 4 bases and J gave up 0 bases, with 13 bases separating them. Germline V gene lookup returns CDR1 LNHDA and CDR2 SQIVND (reference sequence). CDR3 length equals 17 residues. As DNA, the CDR3 is TGTGCCAGTAGTAGCCTGGGAGGGAGCTCCTATAATTCACCCCTCCACTTT. Amino acids: CASSSLGGSSYNSPLHF. The full variable domain, in which reference TRBV19 and TRBJ1-6 provide the parts outside the CDR3, is DGGITQSPKYLFRKEGQNVTLSCEQNLNHDAMYWYRQDPGQGLRLIYYSQIVNDFQKGDIAEGYSVSREKKESFPLTVTSAQKNPTAFYLCASSSLGGSSYNSPLHFGNGTRLTVT.

The chain joins TRBV7-8 to TRBJ2-2, with a tentative D call TRBD2 (6 bases). The germline gives CDR1 SGHVS, CDR2 FQNEAQ. The CDR3 runs to 17 residues. V was clipped by 0 bases and J by 1 base, with 12 bases between them. CDR3 protein: CASSLARGSGNTGELFF. In nucleotides, the CDR3 is TGTGCCAGCAGCTTAGCGCGGGGTAGCGGGAACACCGGGGAGCTGTTTTTT.

This chain joins TRBV6-5 and TRBJ2-7; D gene uncertain. CDR1 and CDR2 (germline): MNHEY, SVGAGI. Trimming removed 6 bases from V and 1 base from J, with 13 bases in between. The CDR3 is 14 amino acids. The CDR3, as DNA: TGTGCCAGCAGACCCCAGGTTGCATCCTACGAGCAGTACTTC. Its translation is CASRPQVASYEQYF.

The J gene is TRBJ1-2, the V gene TRBV7-8; D remains ambiguous. V was clipped by 2 bases and J by 3 bases, with 13 bases between them. This CDR3 is built from 15 residues. CDR1 SGHVS and CDR2 FQNEAQ come from the germline V gene. Here the CDR3 DNA reads TGTGCCAGCAGCTTAAATAGCGGCACGGACTATGGCTACACCTTC. This translates into CASSLNSGTDYGYTF.

The V and J genes are TRBV27 and TRBJ2-5; D is ambiguous. CDR1 MNHEY and CDR2 SMNVEV come from the germline V gene (reference sequence). V was trimmed by 6 bases and J by 4 bases, leaving 3 bases between them. This CDR3 region has 10 residues. The CDR3 nucleotides are TGTGCCAGCAGCCGAGAGACCCAGTACTTC. This translates into CASSRETQYF.

The chain links TRBV7-9 to TRBJ1-1; D might be TRBD1 (5 bases). Trimming left V 2 bases short and J 0 bases short, with 19 bases between. The V gene's germline CDR1 is SEHNR and CDR2 FQNEAQ (reference sequence). This CDR3 is 18 amino acids long. The chain's CDR3 is CASSLSFGPDSMNTEAFF. The CDR3 coding sequence is TGTGCCAGCAGCTTAAGTTTTGGACCCGACAGCATGAACACTGAAGCTTTCTTT.

V and J are TRBV15 and TRBJ1-3, with 7 positions matching TRBD1. V trimming: 3 bases; J trimming: 0 bases; junction bases outside the gene matches: 8. CDR1 and CDR2 (germline): LNHNV, YYDKDF (reference sequence). This CDR3 is built from 17 residues. CDR3 coding DNA: TGTGCCACCAGCAGCAACAGGGGAGCCAGCTCTGGAAACACCATATATTTT. As protein: CATSSNRGASSGNTIYF.

This clone showed up just a few times. The rearrangement uses TRBV7-2 and TRBJ2-5; 12 bases agree with TRBD2. Losses at the gene ends were 6 bases for V and 5 bases for J; bases not matched to a gene: 10. The CDR3 is 16 amino acids. Germline lookup yields CDR1 SGHTA and CDR2 FQGNSA. CDR3 nucleotides: TGTGCCAGCAGTCTTACTAGCGGGGGGCCGTGGGAGACCCAGTACTTC. It codes for CASSLTSGGPWETQYF.

The V gene is TRBV5-8, the J gene TRBJ1-4; unclear D gene. The germline CDR1 and CDR2 sequences are SGHTS and YDEGEE. V was clipped by 9 bases and J by 3 bases, with 12 bases between them. CDR3 length: 13 residues. The CDR3, as DNA: TGTGCCACAACCGGACGGTCTAATGAAAAACTGTTTTTT. Translation gives CATTGRSNEKLFF.

The chain recombines TRBV19 with TRBJ2-6; 12 nucleotides agree with TRBD1. Unmatched junction bases numbered 11, after V lost 7 bases and J lost 4 bases. CDR1 is LNHDA and CDR2 is SQIVND in the germline V gene (reference sequence). The CDR3 consists of 18 residues. This CDR3 reads CASTSTGTGGSGANVLTF. CDR3 coding DNA: TGTGCCAGTACCTCGACCGGGACAGGGGGCTCCGGGGCCAACGTCCTGACTTTC.

This chain uses TRBV4-3 with TRBJ1-4; TRBD1 is a possible D gene (6 bases). V was pared by 0 bases and J by 3 bases, with 17 bases between. The germline V gene has CDR1 LGHNA and CDR2 YSLEER. This CDR3 is built from 18 residues. The CDR3 protein is CASSQEYTGARANEKLFF. CDR3 bases: TGCGCCAGCAGCCAAGAATATACGGGGGCGCGGGCTAATGAAAAACTGTTTTTT.

This clone was counted a few times. The gene calls are TRBV11-2 and TRBJ1-2, with 7 bases fitting TRBD1. V was pared by 1 base and J by 4 bases, with 6 bases of the junction left unmatched. CDR3 size: 15 residues. Germline values: CDR1 SGHAT, CDR2 FQNNGV. The CDR3 DNA is TGTGCCAGCAGCTTAGGCCCGGGACAGACCTATGGCTACACCTTC. Translated: CASSLGPGQTYGYTF.

The chain uses TRBV6-6 and TRBJ1-5, with 9 bases identical to TRBD1. V lost 6 bases to trimming and J lost 5 bases; unmatched junction nucleotides: 8. CDR3 size: 15 residues. CDR1 MNHNY and CDR2 SVGAGI come from the germline V gene (reference sequence). CDR3 amino acids: CASSQTTGGHQPQHF. The DNA of the CDR3 is TGTGCCAGCAGCCAAACTACAGGGGGCCATCAGCCCCAGCATTTT.

This clone has just one count. This chain uses TRBV6-6 with TRBJ1-1, with D unclear. The CDR3 has 14 amino acids. Between the trimmed V and J ends, which lost 5 bases and 6 bases, there was a span of 16 bases. The germline CDR1 and CDR2 sequences are MNHNY and SVGAGI (reference sequence). CDR3 sequence reads: CASSHKGKGAEAFF. CDR3 coding DNA: TGTGCCAGCAGTCATAAAGGGAAAGGCGCTGAAGCTTTCTTT.

The chain carries TRBV18 and TRBJ1-2; 8 positions agree with TRBD1. The CDR3 has 16 amino acids. Germline CDR1 KGHSH, CDR2 LQKENI. With V trimmed by 3 bases and J by 4 bases, 10 bases remained unmatched. CDR3 region: CASSPEPGQETYGYTF. CDR3 DNA sequence: TGTGCCAGCTCACCTGAACCGGGACAGGAGACCTATGGCTACACCTTC.

The V gene is TRBV10-3, the J gene TRBJ2-1; 12 positions agree with TRBD2. J was trimmed by 7 bases and V by 6 bases; bases with no gene match: 7. This CDR3 contains 15 residues. Germline V lookup: CDR1 ENHRY, CDR2 SYGVKD. CDR3 in DNA: TGTGCCATCAGCACCGGGACTAGCGGGCTGAATGAGCAGTTCTTC. Its protein is CAISTGTSGLNEQFF.

The genes are TRBV27 and TRBJ1-4, with 8 bases lining up with TRBD1. The germline gives CDR1 MNHEY, CDR2 SMNVEV (reference sequence). V dropped 5 bases and J dropped 10; count of bases not matched to a gene: 9. CDR3 length equals 14 residues. The CDR3 region is CASSPQGARGKLFF. For the CDR3, the DNA is TGTGCCAGCAGTCCCCAGGGGGCTCGAGGAAAACTGTTTTTT.

The chain employs TRBV10-1 and TRBJ2-3, with D possibly TRBD1 on 7 matching bases. V was cut by 2 bases and J by 1 base, with 13 bases left in between. CDR1 WNHNN and CDR2 SYGVQD come from the germline V gene (reference sequence). This CDR3 is 16 amino acids long. The CDR3 DNA reads as TGCGCCAGCAGTGAGCCTACAGGGGAGGGCACAGATACGCAGTATTTT. Translation gives CASSEPTGEGTDTQYF.

This chain uses TRBV2 with TRBJ1-2; no clear D. This CDR3 is built from 15 residues. Germline V gives CDR1 SNHLY, CDR2 FYNNEI. The CDR3 sequence: CAGSVASSRNYGYTF. Written as DNA, the CDR3 is TGTGCGGGATCTGTGGCTTCCTCACGGAACTATGGCTACACCTTC.

This clone was counted once. The J gene is TRBJ1-3, the V gene TRBV5-1, with 7 bases identical to TRBD1. The J segment lost 2 bases and the V segment lost 3 bases, leaving 2 bases of the junction unmatched. Germline CDR1 and CDR2: SGHRS and YFSETQ. CDR3 length: 14 residues. This chain's CDR3 is CASSSGGPGNTIYF. Here the CDR3 DNA reads TGCGCCAGCAGCTCAGGGGGACCTGGAAACACCATATATTTT.